This TCR beta chain appears in the sequencing data of a study of cytomegalovirus exposure and HLA in healthy donors. PCR amplification relied on 60 Vbeta primers (plus 13 Jbeta primers). The method was immunoSEQ multiplex PCR; TCRdb's version includes in-frame clones alone and lacks a portion of them. The sample lists tens of thousands of clones, 85% to 90% occurring once. Worth noting for this clone: No antigen is known for it.

Findings of the study overall: The majority of TCR sequences were rare, yet some public TCRs appeared in many donors. TCR beta chain V- and J-gene trimming was linked, in a later analysis, to a missense variant in DCLRE1C.

The sequence was collected from a man younger than 30 in good health and CMV-seronegative. The sequenced sample was PBMCs.

CDR3 loop: CAWSGQPSSYNSPLHF. In DNA form, the CDR3 reads TGTGCCTGGTCCGGACAGCCGAGCTCCTATAATTCACCCCTCCACTTT. The V gene is TRBV30, the J gene TRBJ1-6; TRBD1 is a possible D gene (6 bases). The germline V gene has CDR1 GTSNPN and CDR2 SVGIG (reference sequence). V was trimmed by 5 bases and J by 0 bases, leaving 14 bases between them. The CDR3 is made up of 16 amino acids.